This T cell receptor beta chain was recovered during a study of control samples from healthy donors and cancer patients. The method was immunoSEQ multiplex PCR; TCRdb's version includes in-frame clones alone and lacks a portion of them. This table holds around 170,000 clones, about 92% found once. V gave up 1 base and J gave up 4 bases; unmatched junction bases: 7. The germline V gene has CDR1 SSHAT and CDR2 FNYEAQ (reference sequence). The CDR3 is 17 residues long. The sequenced sample consisted of blood. This TCR was recovered from a young man in good health. The genes are TRBV7-7 and TRBJ2-5, with 12 bases identical to TRBD2. CDR3 sequence reads: CASSLGASGGATETQYF. The CDR3 DNA reads TGTGCCAGCAGCTTAGGGGCTAGCGGGGGGGCAACAGAGACCCAGTACTTC.